This TCR beta chain was identified during a study of cytomegalovirus exposure and HLA in healthy donors. The PCR used 60 Vbeta and 13 Jbeta primers. Clones were sequenced by immunoSEQ multiplex PCR, and TCRdb holds only the in-frame ones, with some missing. The sample has about 170,000 clones, about four fifths seen once; the top ten hold approximately 1.6%. The TCR comes from a male donor in good health and CMV-seronegative. Sequenced input: PBMCs.

This CDR3 reads CASSSTSGGVQYF. CDR3 DNA sequence: TGTGCCAGCAGCTCGACTAGCGGAGGCGTGCAGTACTTC. The chain carries TRBV7-2 and TRBJ2-7, with 9 bases matching TRBD2. CDR3 length equals 13 residues. CDR1 is SGHTA, CDR2 FQGNSA, per germline. V was clipped by 4 bases and J by 9 bases; unmatched bases: 7.